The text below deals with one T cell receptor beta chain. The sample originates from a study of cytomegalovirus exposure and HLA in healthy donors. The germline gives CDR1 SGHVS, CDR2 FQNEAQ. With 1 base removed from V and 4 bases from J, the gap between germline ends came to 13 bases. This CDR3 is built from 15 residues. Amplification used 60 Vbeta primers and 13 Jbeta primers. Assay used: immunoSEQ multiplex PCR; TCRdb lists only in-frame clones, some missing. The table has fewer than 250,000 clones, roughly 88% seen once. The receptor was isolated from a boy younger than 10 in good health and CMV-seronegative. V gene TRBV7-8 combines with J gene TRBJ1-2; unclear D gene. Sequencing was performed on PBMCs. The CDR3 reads CASSLVGLEVYGYTF. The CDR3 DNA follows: TGTGCCAGCAGCTTAGTTGGACTAGAAGTCTATGGCTACACCTTC.